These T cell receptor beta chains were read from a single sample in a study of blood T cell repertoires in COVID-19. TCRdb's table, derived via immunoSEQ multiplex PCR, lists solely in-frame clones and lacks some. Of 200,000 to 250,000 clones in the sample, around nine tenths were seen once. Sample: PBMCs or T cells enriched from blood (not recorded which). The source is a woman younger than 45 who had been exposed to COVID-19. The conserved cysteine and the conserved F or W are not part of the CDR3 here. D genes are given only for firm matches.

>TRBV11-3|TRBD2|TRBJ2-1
ASSLGGTSDLYNEQF
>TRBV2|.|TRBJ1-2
AKRVDGYT
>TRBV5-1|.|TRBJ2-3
ASSFGDFTDTQY
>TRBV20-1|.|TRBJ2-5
SASVPKTRGETQY
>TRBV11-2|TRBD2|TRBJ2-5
ASSPGTSGRARETQY
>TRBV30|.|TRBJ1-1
AWVAGRAF
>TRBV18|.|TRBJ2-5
ASSPRTGRGIRETQY
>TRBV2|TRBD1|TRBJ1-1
ASSAYRGLGTEAF
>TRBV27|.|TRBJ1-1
ASSTRQGGTEAF
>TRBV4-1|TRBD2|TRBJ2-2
ASSRLAAMNTGELF
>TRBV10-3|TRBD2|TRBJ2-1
AISEPGLARNEQF
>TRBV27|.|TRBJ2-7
ASSLTVSYEQY
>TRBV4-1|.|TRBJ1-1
ASSQPGQSRTEAF
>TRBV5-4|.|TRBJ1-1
ASSLRTVNTEAF
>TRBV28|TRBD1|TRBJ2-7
ASSLGTGSYEQY
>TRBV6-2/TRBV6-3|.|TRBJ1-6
ASSYWAMALH